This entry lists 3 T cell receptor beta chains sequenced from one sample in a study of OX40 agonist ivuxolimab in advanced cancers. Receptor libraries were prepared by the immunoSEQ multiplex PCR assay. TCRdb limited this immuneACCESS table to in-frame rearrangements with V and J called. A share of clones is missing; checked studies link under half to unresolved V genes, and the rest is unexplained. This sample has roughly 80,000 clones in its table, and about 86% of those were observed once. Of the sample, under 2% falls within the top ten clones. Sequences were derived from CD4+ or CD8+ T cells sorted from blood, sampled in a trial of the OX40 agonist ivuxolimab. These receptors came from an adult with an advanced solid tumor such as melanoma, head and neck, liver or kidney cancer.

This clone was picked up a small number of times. CDR3 coding DNA: TGTGCCAGCAGCAGAACGGACAGGGGTGGAGAAGAGACCCAGTACTTC. Its translation: CASSRTDRGGEETQYF. The chain joins TRBV2 to TRBJ2-5; 9 bases match TRBD1. After removal of 6 bases from V and 3 bases from J, the junction contained 11 bases not matched to a gene. There are 16 residues in the CDR3. CDR1 is SNHLY, CDR2 FYNNEI, per germline.

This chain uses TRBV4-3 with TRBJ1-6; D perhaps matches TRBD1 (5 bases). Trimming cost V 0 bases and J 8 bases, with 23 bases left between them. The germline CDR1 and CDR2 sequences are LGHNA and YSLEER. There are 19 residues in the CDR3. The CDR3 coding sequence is TGCGCCAGCAGCCAAGATGGTTTCAGGGCAGGGCGGGGGGATTCACCCCTCCACTTT. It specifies CASSQDGFRAGRGDSPLHF.

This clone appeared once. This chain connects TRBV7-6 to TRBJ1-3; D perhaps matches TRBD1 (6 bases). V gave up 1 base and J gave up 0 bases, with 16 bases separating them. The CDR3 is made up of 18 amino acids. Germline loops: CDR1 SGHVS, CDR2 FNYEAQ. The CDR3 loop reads CASSLDVSRGLSGNTIYF. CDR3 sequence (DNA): TGTGCCAGCAGCTTAGACGTTAGCAGGGGACTCTCTGGAAACACCATATATTTT.